This is a list of T cell receptor beta chains from one sample in a study of control samples from healthy donors and cancer patients. The data were produced by immunoSEQ multiplex PCR, yet TCRdb's version contains in-frame clones alone and is incomplete. The data show fewer than 200,000 clones, roughly 95% seen once. The sequenced material came from blood. The receptors originated from a woman in her 30s in good health. CDR3s include the opening cysteine and the closing phenylalanine or tryptophan. D genes are given only for firm matches. The size of a clone is reported for some rows only, either as once, few or many, or as a class for expanded clones.

clone size: .
V gene: TRBV3-1/TRBV3-2
D gene: .
J gene: TRBJ2-1
CDR3 protein: CASRPRDSSRDEQFF
CDR3 DNA: TGTGCCAGCAGACCTCGGGACTCCTCCCGCGATGAGCAGTTCTTC

clone size: .
V gene: TRBV11-2
D gene: .
J gene: TRBJ2-2
CDR3 protein: CASSLAGELFF
CDR3 DNA: TGTGCCAGCAGTCTGGCCGGGGAGCTGTTTTTT

clone size: .
V gene: TRBV4-2
D gene: .
J gene: TRBJ2-1
CDR3 protein: CASSQDLRLGYNEQFF
CDR3 DNA: TGTGCCAGCAGCCAAGATCTACGACTAGGGTACAATGAGCAGTTCTTC

clone size: .
V gene: TRBV6-6
D gene: TRBD1
J gene: TRBJ2-1
CDR3 protein: CASNVAGTGLEQFF
CDR3 DNA: TGTGCCAGCAACGTAGCCGGGACAGGGCTGGAGCAGTTCTTC

clone size: .
V gene: TRBV6-6
D gene: .
J gene: TRBJ2-1
CDR3 protein: CASSPRVGSISYNEQFF
CDR3 DNA: TGTGCCAGCAGTCCCCGAGTAGGGTCTATTTCCTACAATGAGCAGTTCTTC

clone size: few
V gene: TRBV4-1
D gene: TRBD1
J gene: TRBJ1-4
CDR3 protein: CASSQGDRGSSEKLFF
CDR3 DNA: TGCGCCAGCAGCCAAGGCGACAGGGGTTCCAGCGAAAAACTGTTTTTT

clone size: .
V gene: TRBV9
D gene: .
J gene: TRBJ2-3
CDR3 protein: CASSVEGDTQYF
CDR3 DNA: TGTGCCAGCAGCGTGGAGGGGGATACGCAGTATTTT

clone size: .
V gene: TRBV11-2
D gene: .
J gene: TRBJ1-1
CDR3 protein: CASSHRMRWVTEAFF
CDR3 DNA: TGTGCCAGCAGCCACCGAATGAGGTGGGTAACTGAAGCTTTCTTT

clone size: .
V gene: TRBV11-2
D gene: TRBD2
J gene: TRBJ2-1
CDR3 protein: CASSSVAGPRRSYNEQFF
CDR3 DNA: TGTGCCAGCAGCTCGGTAGCGGGTCCCCGCCGGTCCTACAATGAGCAGTTCTTC

clone size: once
V gene: TRBV11-2
D gene: .
J gene: TRBJ2-1
CDR3 protein: CASSPPSIAYNEQFF
CDR3 DNA: TGTGCCAGCAGCCCACCGAGTATCGCTTACAATGAGCAGTTCTTC

clone size: once
V gene: TRBV24-1
D gene: TRBD2
J gene: TRBJ2-3
CDR3 protein: CATSDIGQASGGGTDTQYF
CDR3 DNA: TGTGCCACCAGTGATATAGGGCAGGCAAGCGGGGGTGGAACAGATACGCAGTATTTT

clone size: .
V gene: TRBV4-1
D gene: .
J gene: TRBJ1-4
CDR3 protein: CASSQDHAGALPEKLFF
CDR3 DNA: TGCGCCAGCAGCCAAGATCATGCGGGGGCCCTTCCGGAAAAACTGTTTTTT

clone size: .
V gene: TRBV7-3
D gene: .
J gene: TRBJ1-1
CDR3 protein: CASSSMVALNTEAFF
CDR3 DNA: TGTGCCAGCAGCTCCATGGTGGCTCTGAACACTGAAGCTTTCTTT

clone size: .
V gene: TRBV2
D gene: .
J gene: TRBJ1-4
CDR3 protein: CASARRGSGGGEKLFF
CDR3 DNA: TGTGCCAGCGCACGAAGGGGTTCAGGCGGCGGTGAAAAACTGTTTTTT

clone size: .
V gene: TRBV28
D gene: TRBD1
J gene: TRBJ1-1
CDR3 protein: CASSDRGLNTEAFF
CDR3 DNA: TGTGCCAGCAGTGACAGGGGGCTGAACACTGAAGCTTTCTTT

clone size: .
V gene: TRBV20-1
D gene: .
J gene: TRBJ1-2
CDR3 protein: CSARAGQGYTF
CDR3 DNA: TGCAGTGCTAGAGCAGGGCAGGGCTACACCTTC

clone size: .
V gene: TRBV7-9
D gene: .
J gene: TRBJ2-3
CDR3 protein: CASSLSGLGSDTQYF
CDR3 DNA: TGTGCCAGCAGCCTTAGCGGTCTGGGTTCGGATACGCAGTATTTT

clone size: .
V gene: TRBV7-6
D gene: .
J gene: TRBJ1-3
CDR3 protein: CASSLVTSSGNTIYF
CDR3 DNA: TGTGCCAGCAGCTTAGTGACCAGCTCTGGAAACACCATATATTTT

clone size: once
V gene: TRBV5-1
D gene: TRBD1
J gene: TRBJ1-6
CDR3 protein: CASSLGSGQGLSPLHF
CDR3 DNA: TGCGCCAGCAGCTTGGGGTCGGGACAGGGCTTGTCACCCCTCCACTTT

clone size: .
V gene: TRBV28
D gene: .
J gene: TRBJ1-1
CDR3 protein: CASSLTENTEAFF
CDR3 DNA: TGTGCCAGCAGTTTAACAGAGAACACTGAAGCTTTCTTT

clone size: .
V gene: TRBV3-1/TRBV3-2
D gene: TRBD2
J gene: TRBJ2-7
CDR3 protein: CASSQPRRTSGRAWNEQYF
CDR3 DNA: TGTGCCAGCAGCCAACCAAGACGGACTAGCGGGAGGGCCTGGAACGAGCAGTACTTC

clone size: .
V gene: TRBV2
D gene: .
J gene: TRBJ2-7
CDR3 protein: CASSEVGMYEQYF
CDR3 DNA: TGTGCCAGCAGTGAAGTCGGGATGTACGAGCAGTACTTC

clone size: .
V gene: TRBV5-1
D gene: .
J gene: TRBJ1-2
CDR3 protein: CASSLEGYGYTF
CDR3 DNA: TGCGCCAGCAGCTTGGAGGGCTATGGCTACACCTTC

clone size: .
V gene: TRBV15
D gene: .
J gene: TRBJ1-4
CDR3 protein: CATSRDGRGPEKLFF
CDR3 DNA: TGTGCCACCAGCAGAGATGGGAGGGGTCCCGAAAAACTGTTTTTT

clone size: .
V gene: TRBV27
D gene: .
J gene: TRBJ2-1
CDR3 protein: CASSLNADEQFF
CDR3 DNA: TGTGCCAGCAGTTTAAATGCGGATGAGCAGTTCTTC

clone size: .
V gene: TRBV5-1
D gene: .
J gene: TRBJ2-5
CDR3 protein: CASSLGPRGETQYF
CDR3 DNA: TGCGCCAGCAGCTTGGGTCCCAGGGGCGAGACCCAGTACTTC

clone size: .
V gene: TRBV9
D gene: TRBD2
J gene: TRBJ2-1
CDR3 protein: CASSVALAGGLSSYNEQFF
CDR3 DNA: TGTGCCAGCAGCGTAGCGCTAGCGGGAGGGTTAAGCTCCTACAATGAGCAGTTCTTC

clone size: .
V gene: TRBV6-6
D gene: .
J gene: TRBJ1-1
CDR3 protein: CASSYREMNTEAFF
CDR3 DNA: TGTGCCAGCAGTTACAGGGAGATGAACACTGAAGCTTTCTTT

clone size: .
V gene: TRBV6-1
D gene: .
J gene: TRBJ1-1
CDR3 protein: CASSDSLNTEAFF
CDR3 DNA: TGTGCCAGCAGTGACAGCCTGAACACTGAAGCTTTCTTT

clone size: .
V gene: TRBV6-1
D gene: .
J gene: TRBJ2-7
CDR3 protein: CASSEGVEQYF
CDR3 DNA: TGTGCCAGCAGTGAAGGGGTCGAGCAGTACTTC

clone size: .
V gene: TRBV12-5
D gene: TRBD2
J gene: TRBJ2-1
CDR3 protein: CASGPWGGREEQFF
CDR3 DNA: TGTGCTAGTGGTCCTTGGGGGGGGAGAGAGGAGCAGTTCTTC

clone size: .
V gene: TRBV5-5
D gene: TRBD1
J gene: TRBJ1-3
CDR3 protein: CASSLGTGSGNTIYF
CDR3 DNA: TGTGCCAGCAGCTTGGGGACAGGTTCTGGAAACACCATATATTTT

clone size: .
V gene: TRBV19
D gene: .
J gene: TRBJ1-1
CDR3 protein: CASRDGTVMNTEAFF
CDR3 DNA: TGTGCCAGTAGAGATGGGACGGTCATGAACACTGAAGCTTTCTTT

clone size: .
V gene: TRBV5-6
D gene: .
J gene: TRBJ2-5
CDR3 protein: CASSSIRDALGQETQYF
CDR3 DNA: TGTGCCAGCAGCTCTATTAGGGACGCCCTGGGTCAAGAGACCCAGTACTTC

clone size: .
V gene: TRBV30
D gene: .
J gene: TRBJ2-2
CDR3 protein: CAWSVPLGELFF
CDR3 DNA: TGTGCCTGGAGTGTACCGCTGGGGGAGCTGTTTTTT

clone size: .
V gene: TRBV5-1
D gene: .
J gene: TRBJ1-4
CDR3 protein: CASSFQGATNEKLFF
CDR3 DNA: TGCGCCAGCAGCTTCCAGGGTGCAACTAATGAAAAACTGTTTTTT

clone size: .
V gene: TRBV6-5
D gene: TRBD2
J gene: TRBJ2-1
CDR3 protein: CASRPRDYSYNEQFF
CDR3 DNA: TGTGCCAGCAGACCCAGGGACTACTCGTACAATGAGCAGTTCTTC

clone size: .
V gene: TRBV6-1
D gene: TRBD1
J gene: TRBJ1-2
CDR3 protein: CASSERQGISYGYTF
CDR3 DNA: TGTGCCAGCAGTGAACGACAGGGTATAAGCTATGGCTACACCTTC